The TCR beta chain described here comes from a study of regulatory T cells in long-lasting Graves disease. Overall study findings and caveats: TCR diversity was lower in persistent Graves' patients (versus newly diagnosed ones). TRBV28, TRBJ1-2 and TRBJ2-5 were favored in persistent disease.

TCR beta libraries were built with iRepertoire HTBI primers and Arm-PCR of CDR3 regions. TCRdb itself ran the multiplex PCR reads through MiXCR, one entry per CDR3 protein. The sample shows some 250,000 distinct CDR3 sequences, about 17% of them seen only once. At least ten counts were recorded for this clonotype. Its matching antigen is unknown. CDR3 length: 15 residues. Per the germline V gene, CDR1 is SGHAT and CDR2 is FQNNGV. Trimming took off 4 bases at V and 0 bases at J, with 10 bases between the two ends. Time point in this sample: newly diagnosed GD, antithyroid drugs for less than 3 months. Construction of the TCR library relied on RNA isolated from PBMCs. Separately, the same data were catalogued under a study of T cells in Graves' hyperthyroidism and ophthalmopathy. That source notes: With a duration under 2 months, the hyperthyroidism was newly diagnosed in patients aged 18 to 65.

Specimen: peripheral blood mononuclear cells (PBMCs), collected at new diagnosis, from a patient treated with antithyroid drugs. The chain couples TRBV11-2 to TRBJ2-1; possible D gene TRBD1, 5 bases. The sequence came from a woman aged 25 to 39 with Graves disease. CDR3 protein: CASSSTASSYNEQFF. The CDR3 bases are TGTGCCAGCAGCTCGACAGCGAGCTCCTACAATGAGCAGTTCTTC. Drawing the rest from reference TRBV11-2 and TRBJ2-1, the complete variable domain is EAGVAQSPRYKIIEKRQSVAFWCNPISGHATLYWYQQILGQGPKLLIQFQNNGVVDDSQLPKDRFSAERLKGVDSTLKIQPAKLEDSAVYLCASSSTASSYNEQFFGPGTRLTVL.